The entry that follows covers one T cell receptor (beta chain) sequence. The antigen remains unidentified. This CDR3 spans 12 amino acids. CDR1 and CDR2 (germline): DFQATT, SNEGSKA (reference sequence). Trimming removed 6 bases from V and 7 bases from J, with 15 bases in between. The data were taken from a study of blood T cells in healthy people across ages. Study-level results: Observed TCR beta diversity per million T cells went down as age went up. This fall followed a roughly linear course with age. Unknown donor CMV status possibly confounded expanded clonotype changes.

A second 7 to 11 cycle PCR used barcoded and J-beta primers. Via MiXCR, TCRdb re-called the 5' RACE reads, giving one row per CDR3 protein. The table lists 850,000 to 1,300,000 distinct CDR3 sequences, around 43% of them singletons. This sequence originates from a woman aged 55-70 years in good health. Sequenced material: blood. The V and J genes are TRBV20-1 and TRBJ1-2; perhaps TRBD1 as D (5 bases). The CDR3, as DNA: TGCAGTGCCCGCGCAGGGTTCGGTGGCTACACCTTC. It encodes CSARAGFGGYTF.